The rows below give T cell receptor beta chains drawn from one sample of a study of blood T cell repertoires in COVID-19. Produced via immunoSEQ multiplex PCR; TCRdb's table is partial and in-frame only. The sample holds about 310,000 clones, over 75% seen once. Sequenced input: peripheral blood. Every receptor here comes from a woman between 50 and 59 years old who had recovered from COVID-19. The conserved cysteine and the conserved F or W are not part of the CDR3 here. The listing skips clone size in some rows; elsewhere it reads once, few, many or a size class.

>14|TRBV7-2|.
ASSSPTGQEAYEQY
>15|TRBV10-1|.
ASSGRSGGLLWDEQF
>10|TRBV11-3|.
ASSLDRSEQF
>15|TRBV29-1|.
SVEDFRGQRDQETQY
>11|TRBV5-4|.
ASSFQREVELF
>12|TRBV6-6|.
ASTVGGVYEKLF
>11|TRBV18|.
ASSPTETRGAF
>13|TRBV7-2|.
ASKARDNFNTEAF
>13|TRBV15|once
ATSRETGFHTEAF
>11|TRBV15|.
ATSRESGYEQY
>12|TRBV9|.
ASSPSLGGNTIY
>12|TRBV29-1|.
SVGSGGATDTQY
>14|TRBV10-2|once
ASSDWTGMGIQPQH
>11|TRBV12-3/TRBV12-4|.
ASSSQGGQPQH
>10|TRBV28|.
ASSQRDSGYT
>11|TRBV20-1|.
SASQTLWVEAF
>10|TRBV5-5|.
ASSLGQGPFA
>14|TRBV6-2/TRBV6-3|.
ASSSRLRLTNEKLF
>17|TRBV28|.
ASSSAGSQLQSSGNTIY
>12|TRBV5-4|.
ASSLAGLAGGNT
>13|TRBV18|few
ASSPGTGTTYEQY
>9|TRBV5-4|.
ASSLSGELF
>13|TRBV6-5|once
ASSNWDRGTDTQY
>11|TRBV30|.
ACRGGGANVLT
>13|TRBV7-9|once
ASTLSPIMAHEQF
>12|TRBV29-1|.
SVKGQRPNTEAF
>12|TRBV7-2|.
ASSPNRVGDEQY
>10|TRBV29-1|.
SADGGTGEAF
>11|TRBV15|.
ATSRDPLGEQY
>13|TRBV7-2|.
ASRRPGQWNYGYT
>16|TRBV7-2|.
ASSSQRLSTSGVTEAF
>12|TRBV5-6|once
ASSLVSVRETQY
>16|TRBV19|few
ASSGGTGGFRENQPQH
>12|TRBV5-1|.
ASSPPSSYNEQF
>17|TRBV4-3|.
ASSQDGLAGPRITDTQY
>11|TRBV5-4|.
ASSLAPDYEQY
>11|TRBV7-2|.
ASTDRRNSPLH
>11|TRBV19|.
ASNDRAGQPQH